This TCR beta chain derives from a study of blood T cell repertoires in COVID-19. About the study: Samples of COVID-19 (acute and convalescent) were obtained from the United States, Italy and Spain. Sources were T cells, B-cell-depleted T cells, or PBMCs; the material itself was cDNA or gDNA.

The germline V gene has CDR1 LGHDT and CDR2 YNNKEL (reference sequence). The CDR3 consists of 16 residues. V was clipped by 4 bases and J by 4 bases; unmatched bases: 10. Sequencing used immunoSEQ multiplex PCR; TCRdb keeps in-frame clones, though not all of them. The table shows 200,000 or so clones, with approximately 90% occurring only once. The Seattle site enrolled patients during active infection and followed them longitudinally. This receptor was obtained from a man between 45 and 60 years old with COVID-19, enrolled during active disease. The chain links TRBV3-1 (or the pseudogene TRBV3-2) to TRBJ2-7; TRBD2 matches 10 bases. Sequenced sample: peripheral blood. CDR3 DNA sequence: TGTGCCAGCAGCCGGACTAAGCGGGAGGGTGTTTACGAGCAGTACTTC. Its protein product is CASSRTKREGVYEQYF.